This TCR beta chain comes out of a study of blood T cell repertoires in COVID-19 (dated by TCRdb to 2018 to 2020). For the study in its entirety: Collaborator samples came from the United States, Italy and Spain and covered acute and convalescent phases of COVID-19. The dataset comprised deeply sampled blood TCRbeta repertoires from subjects exposed to, actively infected with, or recovered from COVID-19. The repertoires were made available in a free public database intended to serve as a resource for research on the immune response to SARS-CoV-2. The samples were drawn from the first 160 participants of the ongoing ImmuneRACE study and from 950 to 1,500 subjects provided by 6 global collaborators. Where available, HLA class I and class II types were taken from metadata supplied by the sample provider and were not determined by assay-based typing. Sample metadata almost always included a de-identified subject ID, COVID-19 status, age in years and sex. The prospective study material was composed of cDNA or gDNA derived from T cells, B-cell-depleted T cells, or PBMCs. What the research found in general, with its limitations: Clinical and demographic metadata were provided uncurated, with the amount varying by source and participant.

TCRbeta CDR3 regions were amplified from genomic DNA using the immunoSEQ Assay, a bias-controlled multiplex PCR. The study's own analysis went as follows. Nucleated cell counts per sample were estimated from amplification of reference gene primers within the assay. To quantify the absolute abundance of each unique TCRbeta CDR3 rearrangement, sequence reads were collapsed and filtered. For each sample, productive Simpson clonality was calculated as the square root of Simpson's diversity index over productive rearrangements. TCRdb took over this immuneACCESS table, retaining in-frame rearrangements with V and J assigned. Such tables are incomplete; in checked studies, under half of the missing clones stem from an unresolved V gene, and the remainder is unexplained. Clone size and the V and J calls come from that table; the DNA yielded D and trimming. Here the sample has more than 150,000 clones; over 75% occur a single time. The leading ten clones occupy about 11% of the sample.

Notes on this clone: Its antigen is unknown. Per-nucleotide qualities are absent, and no much larger clonotype sits a single base away.

In the prospective study, participants were roughly 18 to 89 years old, resided in fewer than 25 geographic areas of the United States, and were enrolled through a virtual design. To assign participants to cohorts, the prospective study relied on clinical history that participants themselves reported in a screening survey and a study questionnaire. Recovered participants in ImmuneRACE Cohort 3 were defined as having two consecutive negative NP/OP PCR tests, clearance from a healthcare professional, or resolution of symptoms. In the prospective study, mobile phlebotomists collected whole blood, serum and a nasopharyngeal or oropharyngeal swab from each participant. Participants in the prospective study had the option to provide additional blood draws and questionnaires over a 2-month period. Prospective study blood samples were shipped either frozen or at room temperature before DNA extraction.

Its CDR3 holds 13 amino acids, cysteine through phenylalanine. Just CDR3 DNA is preserved here, 39 bases in frame from base 1. For CDR1 and CDR2, the germline V gene lists SGDLS and YYNGEE. Relative to germline, V is 0 bases shorter and J is 2 bases shorter, with 5 bases between their ends. The sequenced sample was PBMCs or T cells enriched from blood (not recorded which). The V and J segments used are TRBV9 and TRBJ2-5, with no confident D gene call. The sequence was collected from a man aged 50 or older who had recovered from COVID-19. The CDR3 region reads CASSVAEQETQYF. The base sequence is TGTGCCAGCAGCGTAGCGGAGCAAGAGACCCAGTACTTC. When the CDR3 is completed using the reference TRBV9 and TRBJ2-5 genes on either side, the full variable domain is DSGVTQTPKHLITATGQRVTLRCSPRSGDLSVYWYQQSLDQGLQFLIQYYNGEERAKGNILERFSAQQFPDLHSELNLSSLELGDSALYFCASSVAEQETQYFGPGTRLLVL.